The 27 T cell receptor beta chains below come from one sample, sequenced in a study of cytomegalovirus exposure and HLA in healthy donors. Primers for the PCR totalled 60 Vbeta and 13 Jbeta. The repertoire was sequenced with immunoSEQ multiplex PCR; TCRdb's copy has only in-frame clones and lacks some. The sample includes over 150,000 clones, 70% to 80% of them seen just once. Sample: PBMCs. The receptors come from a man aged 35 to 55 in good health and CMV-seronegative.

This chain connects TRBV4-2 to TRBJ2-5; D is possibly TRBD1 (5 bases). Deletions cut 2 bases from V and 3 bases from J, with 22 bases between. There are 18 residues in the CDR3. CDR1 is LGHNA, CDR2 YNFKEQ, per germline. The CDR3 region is CASSQLQGLRAREETQYF. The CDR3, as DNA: TGTGCCAGCAGCCAACTGCAGGGTTTACGAGCTCGGGAAGAGACCCAGTACTTC.

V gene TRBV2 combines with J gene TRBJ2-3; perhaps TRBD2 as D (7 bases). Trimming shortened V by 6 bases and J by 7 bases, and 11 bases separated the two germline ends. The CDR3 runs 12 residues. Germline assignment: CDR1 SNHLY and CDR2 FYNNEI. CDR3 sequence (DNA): TGTGCCAGCAGGGGGGGGCGGAATACGCAGTATTTT. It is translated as CASRGGRNTQYF.

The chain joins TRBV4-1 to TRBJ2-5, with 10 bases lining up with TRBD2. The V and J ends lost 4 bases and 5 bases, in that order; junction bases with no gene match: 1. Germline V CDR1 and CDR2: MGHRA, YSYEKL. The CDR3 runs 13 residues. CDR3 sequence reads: CASSPLAGETQYF. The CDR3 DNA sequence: TGCGCCAGCAGCCCACTAGCGGGGGAGACCCAGTACTTC.

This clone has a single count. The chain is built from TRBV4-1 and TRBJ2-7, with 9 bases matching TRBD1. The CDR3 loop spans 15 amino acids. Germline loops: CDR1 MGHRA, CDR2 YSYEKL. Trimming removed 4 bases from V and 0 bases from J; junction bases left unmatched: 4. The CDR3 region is CASSRTGGYSYEQYF. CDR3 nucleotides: TGCGCCAGCAGCCGAACAGGGGGCTACTCCTACGAGCAGTACTTC.

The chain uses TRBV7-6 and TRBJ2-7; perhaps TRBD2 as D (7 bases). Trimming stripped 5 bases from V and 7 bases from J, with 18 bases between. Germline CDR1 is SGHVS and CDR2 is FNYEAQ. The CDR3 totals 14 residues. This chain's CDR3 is CASSLRGGAREQYF. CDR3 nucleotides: TGTGCCAGCAGCCTCCGAGGGGGGGCAAGGGAGCAGTACTTC.

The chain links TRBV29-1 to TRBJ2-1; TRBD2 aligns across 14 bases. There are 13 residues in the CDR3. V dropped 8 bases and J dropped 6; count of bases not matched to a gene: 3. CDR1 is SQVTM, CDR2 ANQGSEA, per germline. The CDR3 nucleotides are TGCAGCAGTGGACTAGCGGGAGGCAATGAGCAGTTCTTC. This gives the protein CSSGLAGGNEQFF.

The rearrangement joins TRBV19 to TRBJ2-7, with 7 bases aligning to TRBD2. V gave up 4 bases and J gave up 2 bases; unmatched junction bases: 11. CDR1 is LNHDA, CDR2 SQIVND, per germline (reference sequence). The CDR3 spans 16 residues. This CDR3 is CASSSPARGVPYEQYF. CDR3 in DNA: TGTGCCAGTAGTAGCCCTGCCCGGGGGGTCCCCTACGAGCAGTACTTC.

The CDR3: CASSLGLVQSEQYF. The CDR3 DNA reads TGTGCCAGCAGCTTAGGTCTAGTCCAAAGCGAGCAGTACTTC. This chain uses TRBV5-4 with TRBJ2-7; D is ambiguous. V lost 2 bases to trimming and J lost 6 bases, with 15 bases between them. The CDR3 sequence is 14 residues long. CDR1 and CDR2 (germline): SGHNT, YYREEE (reference sequence).

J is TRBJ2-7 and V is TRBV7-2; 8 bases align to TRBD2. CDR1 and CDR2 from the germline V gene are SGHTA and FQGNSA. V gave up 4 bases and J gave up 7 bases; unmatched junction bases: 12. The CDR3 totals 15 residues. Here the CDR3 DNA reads TGTGCCAGCAGCTCTATCCGGGGGGGGGCGGGTGAGCAGTACTTC. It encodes CASSSIRGGAGEQYF.

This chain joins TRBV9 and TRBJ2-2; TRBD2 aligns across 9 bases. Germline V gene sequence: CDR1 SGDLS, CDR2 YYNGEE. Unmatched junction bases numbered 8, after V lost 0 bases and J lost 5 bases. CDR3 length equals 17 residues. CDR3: CASSVAGSGSLTGELFF. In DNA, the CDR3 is TGTGCCAGCAGCGTAGCGGGTAGCGGGAGTCTGACCGGGGAGCTGTTTTTT.

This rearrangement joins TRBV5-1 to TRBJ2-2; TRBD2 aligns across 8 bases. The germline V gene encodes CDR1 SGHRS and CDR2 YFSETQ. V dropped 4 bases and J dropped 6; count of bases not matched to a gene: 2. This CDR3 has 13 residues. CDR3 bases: TGCGCCAGCAGCCGGGAGGGCCCCGGGGAGCTGTTTTTT. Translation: CASSREGPGELFF.

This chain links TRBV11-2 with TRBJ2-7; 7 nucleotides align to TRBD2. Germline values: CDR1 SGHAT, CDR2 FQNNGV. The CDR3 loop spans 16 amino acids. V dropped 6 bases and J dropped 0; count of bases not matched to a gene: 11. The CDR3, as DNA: TGTGCCAGCAGAAGTTTAGGGCTAGCGGTCTCCTACGAGCAGTACTTC. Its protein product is CASRSLGLAVSYEQYF.

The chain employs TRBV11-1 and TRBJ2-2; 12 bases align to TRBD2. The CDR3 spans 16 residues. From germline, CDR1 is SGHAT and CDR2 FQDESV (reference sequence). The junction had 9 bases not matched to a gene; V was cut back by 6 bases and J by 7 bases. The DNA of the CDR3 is TGTGCCAGCAGGCCCCGGACTAGCGGGAATTACGGGGAGCTGTTTTTT. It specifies CASRPRTSGNYGELFF.

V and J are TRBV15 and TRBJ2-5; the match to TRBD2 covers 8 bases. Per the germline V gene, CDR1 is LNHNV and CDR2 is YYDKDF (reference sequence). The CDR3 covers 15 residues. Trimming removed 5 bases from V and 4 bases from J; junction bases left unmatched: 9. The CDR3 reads CATSDSGDGLETQYF. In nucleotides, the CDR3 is TGTGCCACCAGCGATAGCGGGGATGGACTAGAGACCCAGTACTTC.

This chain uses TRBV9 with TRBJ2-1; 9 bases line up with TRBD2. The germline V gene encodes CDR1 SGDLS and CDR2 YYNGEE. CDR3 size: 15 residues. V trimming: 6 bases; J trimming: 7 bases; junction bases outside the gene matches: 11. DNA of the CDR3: TGTGCCAGCACCCCTAGCGGGACAAGTAGGAATGAGCAGTTCTTC. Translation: CASTPSGTSRNEQFF.

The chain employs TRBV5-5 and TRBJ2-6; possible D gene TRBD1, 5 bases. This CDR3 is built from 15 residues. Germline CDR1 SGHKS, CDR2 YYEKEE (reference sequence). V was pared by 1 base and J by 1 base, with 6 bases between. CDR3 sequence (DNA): TGTGCCAGCAGCTTGTCAGGGTCTGGGGCCAACGTCCTGACTTTC. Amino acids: CASSLSGSGANVLTF.

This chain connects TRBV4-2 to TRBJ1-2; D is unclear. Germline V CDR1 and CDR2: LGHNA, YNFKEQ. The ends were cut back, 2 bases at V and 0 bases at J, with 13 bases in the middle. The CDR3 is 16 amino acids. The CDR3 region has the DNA TGTGCCAGCAGCCAAATCCGAGGGCAGGCTAACTATGGCTACACCTTC. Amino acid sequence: CASSQIRGQANYGYTF.

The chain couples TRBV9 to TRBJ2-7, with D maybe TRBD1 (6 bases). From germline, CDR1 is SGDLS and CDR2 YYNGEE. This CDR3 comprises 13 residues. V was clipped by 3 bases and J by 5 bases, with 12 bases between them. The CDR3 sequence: CASSAGARDEQYF. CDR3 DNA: TGTGCCAGCAGCGCAGGGGCCAGGGACGAGCAGTACTTC.

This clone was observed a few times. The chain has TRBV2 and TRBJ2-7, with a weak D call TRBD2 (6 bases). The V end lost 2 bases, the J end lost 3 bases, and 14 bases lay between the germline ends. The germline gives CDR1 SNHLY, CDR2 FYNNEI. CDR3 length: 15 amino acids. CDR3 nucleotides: TGTGCCAGCAGTGAATTGGGGAGGTATAGCTACGAGCAGTACTTC. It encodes CASSELGRYSYEQYF.

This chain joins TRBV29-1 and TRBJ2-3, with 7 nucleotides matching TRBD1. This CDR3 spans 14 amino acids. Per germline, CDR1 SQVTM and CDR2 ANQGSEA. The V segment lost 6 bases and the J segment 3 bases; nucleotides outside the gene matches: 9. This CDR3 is CSVRSWDRTDTQYF. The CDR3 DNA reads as TGCAGCGTCCGGAGTTGGGACAGAACAGATACGCAGTATTTT.

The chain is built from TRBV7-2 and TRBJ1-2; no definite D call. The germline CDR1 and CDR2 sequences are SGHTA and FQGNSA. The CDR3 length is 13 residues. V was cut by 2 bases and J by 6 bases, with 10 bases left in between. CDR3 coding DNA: TGTGCCAGCAGCTTACGGGGTGGGGATGGCTACACCTTC. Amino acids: CASSLRGGDGYTF.

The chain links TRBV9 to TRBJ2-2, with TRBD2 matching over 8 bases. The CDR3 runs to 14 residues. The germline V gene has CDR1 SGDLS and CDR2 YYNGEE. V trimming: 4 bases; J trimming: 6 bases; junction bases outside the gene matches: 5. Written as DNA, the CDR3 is TGTGCCAGCAGCTCACTAGCGGATGCCGGGGAGCTGTTTTTT. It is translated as CASSSLADAGELFF.

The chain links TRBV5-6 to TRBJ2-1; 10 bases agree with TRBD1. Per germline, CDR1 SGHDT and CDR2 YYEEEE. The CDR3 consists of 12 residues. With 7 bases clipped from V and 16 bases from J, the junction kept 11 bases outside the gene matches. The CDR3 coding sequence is TGTGCCAGCGGAAGGGCCGGGACAGGGGTCTTCTTC. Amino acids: CASGRAGTGVFF.

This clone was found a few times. CDR3 bases: TGTGCCAGTAGTATCCCGGGGTTGACGACGAACACCGGGGAGCTGTTTTTT. It is translated as CASSIPGLTTNTGELFF. The rearrangement uses TRBV19 and TRBJ2-2; tentative D call: TRBD2 (5 bases). The CDR3 length is 17 residues. The ends were cut back, 3 bases at V and 0 bases at J, with 14 bases in the middle. Per the germline V gene, CDR1 is LNHDA and CDR2 is SQIVND (reference sequence).

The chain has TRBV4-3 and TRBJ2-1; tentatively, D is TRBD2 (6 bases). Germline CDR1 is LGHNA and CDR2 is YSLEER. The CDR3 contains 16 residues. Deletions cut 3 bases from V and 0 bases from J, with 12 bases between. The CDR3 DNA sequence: TGCGCCAGCAGCCATGGGACTGGGAGCTCCTACAATGAGCAGTTCTTC. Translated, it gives CASSHGTGSSYNEQFF.

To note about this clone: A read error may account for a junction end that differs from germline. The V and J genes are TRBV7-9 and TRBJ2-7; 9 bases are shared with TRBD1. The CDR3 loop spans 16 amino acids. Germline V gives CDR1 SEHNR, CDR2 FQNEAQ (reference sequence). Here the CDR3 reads CSSSLVGGQGYDEQYF. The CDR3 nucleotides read TGTTCCAGCAGCTTAGTAGGGGGACAGGGATATGACGAGCAGTACTTC. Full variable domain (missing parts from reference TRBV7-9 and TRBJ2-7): DTGVSQNPRHKITKRGQNVTFRCDPISEHNRLYWYRQTLGQGPEFLTYFQNEAQLEKSRLLSDRFSAERPKGSFSTLEIQRTEQGDSAMYLCSSSLVGGQGYDEQYFGPGTRLTVT.

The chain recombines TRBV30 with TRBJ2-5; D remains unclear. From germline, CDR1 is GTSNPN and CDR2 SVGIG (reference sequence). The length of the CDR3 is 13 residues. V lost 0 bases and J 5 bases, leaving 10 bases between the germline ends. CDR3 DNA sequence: TGTGCCTGGAGTGTTCGGCTGGAGGAGACCCAGTACTTC. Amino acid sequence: CAWSVRLEETQYF.